This T cell receptor beta chain emerged from a study of T cells after yellow fever vaccination. Via MiXCR, TCRdb re-called the 5' RACE reads, giving one row per CDR3 protein. The sample comprises some 22,000 distinct CDR3 sequences, less than 5.5% of which are singletons, and 15% to 20% rests with the top ten. This clonotype was counted many times. CDR1 is SGHNT and CDR2 is YYREEE in the germline V gene (reference sequence). CDR3 length equals 14 residues. J gave up 0 bases and V 7 bases, and 4 bases lay outside the gene matches. The receptor comes from a man between 18 and 29 years old who received the YFV17D yellow fever vaccine. This chain uses TRBV5-4 with TRBJ2-3; TRBD2 agrees at 8 bases. The sample consisted of PBMCs, either bulk or a sorted T-cell subset (CD4+, CD8+, memory, or dextramer-sorted; not recorded which), taken around 45 days after the first yellow fever vaccination. This CDR3 is CASSPSGSTDTQYF. In DNA, the CDR3 is TGTGCCAGCTCGCCTAGCGGGAGCACAGATACGCAGTATTTT.